This T cell receptor (beta chain) was documented in a study of cytomegalovirus exposure and HLA in healthy donors. The method was immunoSEQ multiplex PCR; TCRdb's version includes in-frame clones alone and lacks a portion of them. The repertoire consists of about 71,000 clones, with approximately 94% occurring once and the leading ten covering 1.4%. The approximately 130-subject validation cohort, separate from the 666-subject first cohort, included the donors. Germline CDR1 and CDR2: MDHEN and SYDVKM. CDR3 length equals 13 residues. Trimming left V 4 bases short and J 6 bases short, with 9 bases between.

Sequenced sample: PBMCs. The sequence derives from a man younger than 35 in good health and CMV-seropositive. The V call is TRBV28, the J call TRBJ2-2; D is unresolved. CDR3 nucleotides: TGTGCCAGCAGTTCCCCGTATCCCGGGGAGCTGTTTTTT. Translated, it gives CASSSPYPGELFF.